This TCR beta chain appears in the sequencing data of a study of OX40 agonist ivuxolimab in advanced cancers. Germline V CDR1 and CDR2: SGDLS, YYNGEE. The CDR3 has 15 amino acids. Trimming took 0 bases from V and 8 from J; bases not matched to a gene: 4. Patients were excluded for autoimmune disease history or systemic immunosuppression. The table came from immunoSEQ multiplex PCR; TCRdb's copy has only in-frame clones and leaves some out. The sample contains about 70,000 clones, 82% of which appear only once. The receptor comes from an adult with an advanced solid tumor such as melanoma, head and neck, liver or kidney cancer. The rearrangement uses TRBV9 and TRBJ2-1; TRBD2 matches at 11 bases. This specimen consisted of CD4+ or CD8+ T cells sorted from blood, obtained in a trial of the OX40 agonist ivuxolimab. The CDR3 protein is CASSVDTSGGHEQFF. The CDR3 nucleotides are TGTGCCAGCAGCGTAGATACTAGCGGGGGACATGAGCAGTTCTTC.